The 23 T cell receptor beta chains given below trace back to one sample, sequenced in a study of Graves' ophthalmopathy and Graves' hyperthyroidism listed by TCRdb under 2018. Sequencer: Illumina HiSeq 2000. For repertoire sequencing, the TCR beta CDR3 regions were amplified from RNA transcripts. The first round was an RT-PCR using HTBI primers with the Qiagen OneStep RT-PCR kit, and this first round was followed by a second-round multiplex PCR, then size selection and purification. The public reads were run again by TCRdb, first through fastp at Q25 and then through MiXCR, and only productive beta chains were kept. Rows with a matching CDR3 protein are joined into one entry that keeps the most common DNA and genes. The sample data list 900,000 to 1,200,000 distinct CDR3 sequences, and about 35% of these were observed just once. Around 10% of the sample comes from the top ten. The sequencing input was peripheral blood or thyroid tissue (not recorded which). The receptors stem from an adult man with Graves' hyperthyroidism.

This clonotype has only a few counts. This chain uses TRBV14 with TRBJ2-7, with D tentatively TRBD1 (6 bases). This CDR3 is built from 16 residues. Germline CDR1 reads SGHDN; CDR2 reads FVKESK. Trimming left V 5 bases short and J 0 bases short, with 17 bases between. This CDR3 reads CASSAKERTASYEQYF. The CDR3 DNA sequence: TGTGCCAGCAGCGCAAAAGAACGGACAGCCTCCTACGAGCAGTACTTC. Combining the CDR3 with reference TRBV14 and TRBJ2-7 gives the whole variable domain EAGVTQFPSHSVIEKGQTVTLRCDPISGHDNLYWYRRVMGKEIKFLLHFVKESKQDESGMPNNRFLAERTGGTYSTLKVQPAELEDSGVYFCASSAKERTASYEQYFGPGTRLTVT.

This clonotype was seen repeatedly, ten times or more. This chain connects TRBV12-3 or TRBV12-4 to TRBJ2-6; 8 nucleotides agree with TRBD1. V dropped 4 bases and J dropped 4; count of bases not matched to a gene: 12. The CDR3 runs 18 residues. Here the CDR3 DNA reads TGTGCCAGCAGTTCAGACAGGGGTGGCCTTCTGGGGGCCAACGTCCTGACTTTC. Amino acid sequence: CASSSDRGGLLGANVLTF.

The chain employs TRBV7-8 and TRBJ1-1, with 8 bases identical to TRBD1. Unmatched junction bases numbered 14, after V lost 1 base and J lost 4 bases. CDR3 length: 18 residues. CDR1 and CDR2 from the germline V gene are SGHVS and FQNEAQ. The CDR3 region has the DNA TGTGCCAGCAGCTTAGGTAGTGTCAGGGGGCCGGTGAGCACTGAAGCTTTCTTT. Protein sequence: CASSLGSVRGPVSTEAFF.

As for this clonotype: The junction and the germline gene differ at one end; a read error may be behind it. The rearrangement uses TRBV10-2 and TRBJ2-7; D gene ambiguous. The germline V gene encodes CDR1 WSHSY and CDR2 SAAADI. The CDR3 runs 14 residues. The CDR3 reads CASSSPILNYEQYF. The CDR3 DNA sequence: TGTGCCAGCAGTTCACCAATCCTGAACTACGAGCAGTACTTC.

The chain couples TRBV2 to TRBJ2-7; TRBD1 matches 9 bases. Germline V gene sequence: CDR1 SNHLY, CDR2 FYNNEI. The V segment lost 5 bases and the J segment 3 bases; nucleotides outside the gene matches: 8. This CDR3 is 15 amino acids long. For the CDR3, the DNA is TGTGCCAGCAGTTTGCGGACAGGGGATTACTACGAGCAGTACTTC. Its translation: CASSLRTGDYYEQYF.

The chain employs TRBV6-5 and TRBJ2-7; the D gene is possibly TRBD1 (5 bases). Germline CDR1 is MNHEY and CDR2 is SVGAGI. The CDR3 totals 14 residues. V was clipped by 7 bases and J by 0 bases, with 13 bases between them. CDR3 nucleotides: TGTGCCAGCAAAGAGGAAGGGGCCTCCTACGAGCAGTACTTC. Translation gives CASKEEGASYEQYF.

The chain carries TRBV10-3 and TRBJ1-5; TRBD1 aligns across 8 bases. V dropped 4 bases and J dropped 6; count of bases not matched to a gene: 8. CDR1 and CDR2 from the germline V gene are ENHRY and SYGVKD. This CDR3 is 15 amino acids long. CDR3 sequence: CAISAGGQAFQPQHF. The CDR3 DNA follows: TGTGCCATCAGTGCTGGGGGACAGGCTTTTCAGCCCCAGCATTTT.

This clonotype was found many times. The chain combines TRBV6-5 with TRBJ1-2; possibly TRBD1 for D (6 bases). This CDR3 is 15 amino acids long. Germline-derived CDR1 and CDR2 are MNHEY and SVGAGI. V was pared by 5 bases and J by 3 bases, with 16 bases between. In nucleotides, the CDR3 is TGTGCCAGCAGTCATTACAGGGACCTGCACTATGGCTACACCTTC. It codes for CASSHYRDLHYGYTF.

This clonotype was counted between two and nine times. This chain links TRBV12-3 or TRBV12-4 with TRBJ2-2; weak D call: TRBD1 (5 bases). V dropped 3 bases and J dropped 6 bases, with 11 bases sitting between them. The CDR3 consists of 14 residues. CDR3 DNA: TGTGCCAGCAGTTTTGATCAAGGGGCCGGGGAGCTGTTTTTT. Translation gives CASSFDQGAGELFF.

This clonotype was seen only a few times. This may arise from a read error, as a much more abundant clone is one base away. V is TRBV7-8 and J is TRBJ2-5; unclear D gene. Germline CDR1 SGHVS, CDR2 FQNEAQ. The CDR3 is 16 amino acids. CDR3 in DNA: TGTGCCGGCAGCTCCCGACCGGTGGCAGGACAAGAGACCCAGTACTTC. Translating gives CAGSSRPVAGQETQYF.

This clonotype was recorded at least ten times. The chain combines TRBV11-2 with TRBJ2-7; 7 bases agree with TRBD2. CDR1 is SGHAT and CDR2 is FQNNGV in the germline V gene. V was pared by 5 bases and J by 0 bases, with 10 bases of the junction left unmatched. The CDR3 is 16 residues long. CDR3 bases: TGTGCCAGCAGCCCAGGAGCGGGAATCGGCTCCTACGAGCAGTACTTC. Its protein product is CASSPGAGIGSYEQYF.

This clonotype has a count of ten or more. The chain uses TRBV5-6 and TRBJ1-2, with D perhaps matching TRBD1 (6 bases). Per the germline V gene, CDR1 is SGHDT and CDR2 is YYEEEE. V gave up 4 bases and J gave up 10 bases, with 11 bases separating them. The CDR3 runs 11 residues. CDR3 loop: CASSRDTYYTF. The CDR3 bases are TGTGCCAGCAGCCGGGACACCTACTACACCTTC. The variable domain in full, completed from reference TRBV5-6 and TRBJ1-2, reads DAGVTQSPTHLIKTRGQQVTLRCSPKSGHDTVSWYQQALGQGPQFIFQYYEEEERQRGNFPDRFSGHQFPNYSSELNVNALLLGDSALYLCASSRDTYYTFGSGTRLTVV.

The table lists this clonotype with many counts. CDR3 sequence (DNA): TGTGCCAGCAGATCCGGGACAGACTCTGAAGCTTTCTTT. Encoded protein: CASRSGTDSEAFF. The chain is built from TRBV7-9 and TRBJ1-1; 7 positions agree with TRBD1. Per germline, CDR1 SEHNR and CDR2 FQNEAQ (reference sequence). This CDR3 region has 13 residues. V was clipped by 6 bases and J by 6 bases; unmatched bases: 7.

V gene TRBV7-2 combines with J gene TRBJ1-2; tentative D call: TRBD1 (5 bases). The CDR3 extends over 11 amino acids. V dropped 8 bases and J dropped 4 bases, with 8 bases sitting between them. From germline, CDR1 is SGHTA and CDR2 FQGNSA. CDR3 coding DNA: TGTGCCAGCGGACAACGCTATGGCTACACCTTC. Encoded protein: CASGQRYGYTF.

This clonotype was seen ten or more times. The genes are TRBV7-9 and TRBJ2-7, with a tentative D call TRBD1 (6 bases). Between the trimmed V and J ends, which lost 5 bases and 5 bases, there was a span of 16 bases. The CDR3 contains 14 residues. The germline V gene encodes CDR1 SEHNR and CDR2 FQNEAQ (reference sequence). The CDR3, as DNA: TGTGCCAGCAGCGTCACAGGACAGTTGAACGAGCAGTACTTC. It translates to CASSVTGQLNEQYF.

This clonotype was counted once. The CDR3 carries no conserved terminal phenylalanine or tryptophan, so it likely arises from a read error. Because the CDR3's place on the DNA is in doubt, the DNA is left out and the CDR3 is given as listed by TCRdb. The rearrangement links TRBV7-9 to TRBJ2-7; the DNA was not compared with TRBD1, the D call given in the table. Germline assignment: CDR1 SEHNR and CDR2 FQNEAQ (reference sequence). The CDR3 comprises 12 residues, both ends counted. The CDR3 reads CASSTSGVRAVL.

V usage is TRBV5-1 and J usage is TRBJ2-2, with D possibly called TRBD1 or TRBD2 (5 bases each). The CDR3 covers 12 residues. V dropped 4 bases and J dropped 8 bases, with 9 bases sitting between them. Germline V gene data show CDR1 as SGHRS and CDR2 as YFSETQ. The CDR3 is CASSRGRGELFF. Here the CDR3 DNA reads TGCGCCAGCAGCCGGGGCCGAGGGGAGCTGTTTTTT.

This chain joins TRBV5-1 and TRBJ2-2; D not certain. V lost 5 bases and J lost 5, with 16 bases in between. Germline values: CDR1 SGHRS, CDR2 YFSETQ. The CDR3 sequence is 15 residues long. The CDR3 spells CASSHYRVETGELFF. CDR3 DNA: TGCGCCAGCAGTCATTATAGGGTGGAGACCGGGGAGCTGTTTTTT.

This clonotype came up a few times. A much larger clone differs by one base, so this may be a read error. The chain recombines TRBV20-1 with TRBJ1-5; 10 bases agree with TRBD1. Per germline, CDR1 DFQATT and CDR2 SNEGSKA (reference sequence). CDR3 length: 15 residues. With 3 bases clipped from V and 1 base from J, the junction kept 3 bases outside the gene matches. This CDR3 reads CSASDRGRSNQPQHF. In nucleotides, the CDR3 is TGCAGTGCTAGTGACAGGGGGCGAAGCAATCAGCCCCAGCATTTT.

This clonotype was counted at least ten times. J is TRBJ2-5 and V is TRBV7-9; either TRBD1 or TRBD2 may fit D (5 bases each). V dropped 5 bases and J dropped 5 bases, with 15 bases sitting between them. The CDR3 runs 14 residues. Germline values: CDR1 SEHNR, CDR2 FQNEAQ (reference sequence). The CDR3 region has the DNA TGTGCCAGCAGCCTGGGGGAAGTTTCGGAGACCCAGTACTTC. This gives the protein CASSLGEVSETQYF.

This clonotype appeared many times. This chain joins TRBV11-1 and TRBJ2-7, with a weak D call TRBD1 (6 bases). Germline V gene lookup returns CDR1 SGHAT and CDR2 FQDESV (reference sequence). Between the trimmed V and J ends, which lost 5 bases and 2 bases, there was a span of 16 bases. This CDR3 comprises 15 residues. The DNA for the CDR3 is TGTGCCAGCAGCAAAGAGGACAGACCCACCTACGAGCAGTACTTC. Its translation: CASSKEDRPTYEQYF.

This chain links TRBV9 with TRBJ2-5, with D tentatively TRBD1 or TRBD2 (6 bases each). CDR1 SGDLS and CDR2 YYNGEE come from the germline V gene. This CDR3 region has 20 residues. The V end was cut by 0 bases, the J end by 5 bases, with 29 bases between. CDR3 DNA sequence: TGTGCCAGCAGCGTAGGAGAGACCCTAGGGGGGCGCTTCTGGAGGGAGACCCAGTACTTC. This codes for CASSVGETLGGRFWRETQYF. Together with reference TRBV9 and TRBJ2-5, the CDR3 gives the full variable domain: DSGVTQTPKHLITATGQRVTLRCSPRSGDLSVYWYQQSLDQGLQFLIQYYNGEERAKGNILERFSAQQFPDLHSELNLSSLELGDSALYFCASSVGETLGGRFWRETQYFGPGTRLLVL.

The V call is TRBV4-1, the J call TRBJ1-2; 9 nucleotides line up with TRBD1. V shed 0 bases and J 7 bases; nucleotides not matched to a gene: 6. The CDR3 sequence is 15 residues long. Looked up from germline, CDR1 is MGHRA and CDR2 is YSYEKL. CDR3 protein: CASSQELRDRAGYTF. CDR3 in DNA: TGCGCCAGCAGCCAAGAATTGAGGGACAGGGCTGGCTACACCTTC.